Presented here are 27 T cell receptor beta chains from one specimen sequenced in a study of human T cells and chemical hapten exposure. Each CDR3 protein is one row after TCRdb ran MiXCR on the RACE reads. Altogether about 120,000 distinct CDR3 sequences are present, less than 15% being singletons, with the ten largest covering approximately 2.6%. Time point described: pre-sensitization, week 0. Specified treatment: therapeutic diphenylcyclopropenone sensitization with weekly scalp DPC. Sequencing used whole blood, obtained in connection with sensitization to the hapten diphenylcyclopropenone (DPC). All receptors come from a woman aged 18-35 years with alopecia areata. Some clones in this sample may be carry-over from other donors' samples.

This clonotype came up a few times. The chain employs TRBV20-1 and TRBJ1-6; a possible D gene is TRBD1 (5 bases). Germline V CDR1 and CDR2: DFQATT, SNEGSKA (reference sequence). This CDR3 contains 12 residues. Trimming pared 1 base from V and 8 bases from J, leaving 6 bases between. DNA of the CDR3: TGCAGTGCTAGAGGGGGGTATTCACCCCTCCACTTT. Its translation: CSARGGYSPLHF.

This clonotype was seen at least ten times. This rearrangement joins TRBV7-9 to TRBJ1-2; possible D gene TRBD1, 5 bases. The germline CDR1 and CDR2 sequences are SEHNR and FQNEAQ (reference sequence). The germline V and J ends were trimmed by 3 bases and 3 bases, with 11 bases remaining between them. CDR3 length: 14 residues. CDR3 sequence reads: CASSLTATDYGYTF. The CDR3 DNA follows: TGTGCCAGCAGCTTGACAGCTACAGACTATGGCTACACCTTC.

This clonotype was recorded a few times. V gene TRBV7-6 combines with J gene TRBJ2-1; TRBD2 agrees at 11 bases. Germline V gene data show CDR1 as SGHVS and CDR2 as FNYEAQ. V lost 5 bases to trimming and J lost 5 bases; unmatched junction nucleotides: 5. This CDR3 spans 15 amino acids. The CDR3 loop reads CASSQLAGANNEQFF. The CDR3 DNA reads TGTGCCAGCAGCCAACTAGCGGGGGCCAACAATGAGCAGTTCTTC.

This clonotype was recorded many times. The rearrangement uses TRBV6-6 and TRBJ1-4, with TRBD1 as a possible D gene (5 bases). Germline loops: CDR1 MNHNY, CDR2 SVGAGI (reference sequence). The V and J ends lost 5 bases and 11 bases respectively, with 12 bases between them. There are 12 residues in the CDR3. The CDR3 reads CASSIDREKLFF. Here the CDR3 DNA reads TGTGCCAGCAGTATAGACAGAGAGAAACTGTTTTTT.

The J gene is TRBJ2-1, the V gene TRBV18; D is perhaps TRBD1 (5 bases). Germline CDR1 is KGHSH and CDR2 is LQKENI. V was clipped by 3 bases and J by 4 bases, with 10 bases between them. This CDR3 region has 14 residues. The CDR3 DNA sequence: TGTGCCAGCTCACCGGGGCGAGGATACAATGAGCAGTTCTTC. As protein: CASSPGRGYNEQFF.

This clonotype was recorded a few times. This chain uses TRBV6-6 with TRBJ1-2; D gene ambiguous. V dropped 0 bases and J dropped 5 bases, with 13 bases sitting between them. This CDR3 has 15 residues. CDR1 MNHNY and CDR2 SVGAGI come from the germline V gene (reference sequence). CDR3 residues: CASSYSGQLPYGYTF. The CDR3 DNA reads TGTGCCAGCAGTTACTCAGGCCAGCTACCTTATGGCTACACCTTC.

This clonotype was detected only a few times. The chain has TRBV6-5 and TRBJ2-1; D might be TRBD1 (5 bases). CDR3 size: 12 residues. V dropped 8 bases and J dropped 3 bases, with 8 bases sitting between them. The V gene's germline CDR1 is MNHEY and CDR2 SVGAGI. The CDR3 here is CASQGRYNEQFF. DNA for the CDR3: TGTGCCAGCCAGGGCCGCTACAATGAGCAGTTCTTC.

This clonotype was observed a handful of times. V and J are TRBV18 and TRBJ2-7; 7 nucleotides line up with TRBD1. J lost 2 bases, V lost 3 bases, and 4 bases had no gene match. CDR3 length: 14 amino acids. Germline V gives CDR1 KGHSH, CDR2 LQKENI. This CDR3 is CASSPTDRAYEQYF. In nucleotides, the CDR3 is TGTGCCAGCTCACCGACTGACAGGGCCTACGAGCAGTACTTC.

The rearrangement uses TRBV3-1 and TRBJ2-5, with 9 bases aligning to TRBD2. The germline CDR1 and CDR2 sequences are LGHDT and YNNKEL (reference sequence). J was trimmed by 0 bases and V by 1 base; bases with no gene match: 3. CDR3 length: 16 amino acids. CDR3 sequence: CASSQGTSVYQETQYF. In nucleotides, the CDR3 is TGTGCCAGCAGCCAAGGGACTAGCGTTTACCAAGAGACCCAGTACTTC.

Notes on this clonotype: Here the CDR3 omits its conserved ending phenylalanine or tryptophan, so a read error is the likely source. The DNA of the CDR3 is TGTGCCAGCAGCTTAGTTCCCCATAGCGGGGTGAACTCCTACGAGCAGTACCTC. Its protein is CASSLVPHSGVNSYEQYL. The gene calls are TRBV7-2 and TRBJ2-7, with 8 bases lining up with TRBD2. CDR3 length: 18 amino acids. Germline V gene data show CDR1 as SGHTA and CDR2 as FQGNSA. Germline trimming cut 1 base from V and 0 bases from J; bases unmatched to any gene: 11.

The sample holds a few counts of this clonotype. The rearrangement links TRBV5-1 to TRBJ2-1; no definite D call. Germline-derived CDR1 and CDR2 are SGHRS and YFSETQ. The CDR3 length is 15 residues. V gave up 0 bases and J gave up 4 bases, with 11 bases separating them. CDR3 nucleotides: TGCGCCAGCAGCTTGGACCATAGGGAATACAATGAGCAGTTCTTC. Translating gives CASSLDHREYNEQFF.

About this clonotype itself: One end of the junction fails to match germline, which may point to a read error. The rearrangement joins TRBV9 to TRBJ2-1; 7 positions match TRBD1. The CDR3 is 15 residues long. The V gene's germline CDR1 is SGDLS and CDR2 YYNGEE. The CDR3 reads CTSSDEGATYNEQFF. CDR3 DNA sequence: TGTACCAGCAGCGATGAGGGGGCGACGTACAATGAGCAGTTCTTC.

This clonotype was picked up many times. The chain recombines TRBV7-8 with TRBJ2-3; TRBD2 might be the D (5 bases). The V gene lost 1 base and the J gene lost 6 bases, with 11 bases spanning the gap. The CDR3 is 14 residues long. Germline V gene data show CDR1 as SGHVS and CDR2 as FQNEAQ. The CDR3: CASSLDGSLDTQYF. For the CDR3, the DNA is TGTGCCAGCAGCTTAGATGGGAGTTTGGATACGCAGTATTTT. Supplemented by reference TRBV7-8 and TRBJ2-3, the full variable domain reads GAGVSQSPRYKVAKRGQDVALRCDPISGHVSLFWYQQALGQGPEFLTYFQNEAQLDKSGLPSDRFFAERPEGSVSTLKIQRTQQEDSAVYLCASSLDGSLDTQYFGPGTRLTVL.

The rearrangement links TRBV7-9 to TRBJ1-4; tentative D call: TRBD1 (6 bases). Between the trimmed V and J ends, which lost 5 bases and 6 bases, there was a span of 13 bases. Germline values: CDR1 SEHNR, CDR2 FQNEAQ (reference sequence). This CDR3 has 14 amino acids. CDR3 in amino acids: CASSPTGWDEKLFF. The CDR3, as DNA: TGTGCCAGCAGCCCTACAGGGTGGGATGAAAAACTGTTTTTT. Full variable domain (remainder filled in from reference TRBV7-9 and TRBJ1-4): DTGVSQNPRHKITKRGQNVTFRCDPISEHNRLYWYRQTLGQGPEFLTYFQNEAQLEKSRLLSDRFSAERPKGSFSTLEIQRTEQGDSAMYLCASSPTGWDEKLFFGSGTQLSVL.

The CDR3 nucleotides are TGTGCCAGCAGTCCCGGTCAGGGACAGTTTACCGGGTTCTTC. It encodes CASSPGQGQFTGFF. V usage is TRBV12-3 or TRBV12-4 and J usage is TRBJ2-1; 7 bases are shared with TRBD1. This CDR3 is 14 amino acids long. The ends lost 5 bases at V and 15 bases at J; junction bases unmatched: 16.

This clonotype turned up a few times. The chain employs TRBV7-2 and TRBJ1-6; the D is unclear. Per the germline V gene, CDR1 is SGHTA and CDR2 is FQGNSA. This CDR3 is built from 12 residues. The germline V and J ends were trimmed by 5 bases and 8 bases, with 7 bases remaining between them. Here the CDR3 DNA reads TGTGCCAGCAGCGGCCGAGATTCACCCCTCCACTTT. Its protein product is CASSGRDSPLHF. The full variable domain, completed using reference TRBV7-2 and TRBJ1-6, is GAGVSQSPSNKVTEKGKDVELRCDPISGHTALYWYRQSLGQGLEFLIYFQGNSAPDKSGLPSDRFSAERTGGSVSTLTIQRTQQEDSAVYLCASSGRDSPLHFGNGTRLTVT.

The chain is built from TRBV10-2 and TRBJ1-6; TRBD1 agrees at 8 bases. The CDR3 is 19 amino acids. The germline V gene encodes CDR1 WSHSY and CDR2 SAAADI. V shed 0 bases, J shed 10 bases, and the junction held 17 bases outside the gene matches. DNA for the CDR3: TGCGCCAGCAGTGAGTCGGTTCCAGGGGGCAGAGGGAATAGATCACCCCTCCACTTT. Translating it yields CASSESVPGGRGNRSPLHF.

The chain recombines TRBV4-1 with TRBJ2-2; D is unresolved. CDR1 and CDR2 from the germline V gene are MGHRA and YSYEKL. Trimming removed 1 base from V and 0 bases from J, with 3 bases in between. This CDR3 comprises 14 residues. The CDR3 loop reads CASSQATNTGELFF. CDR3 bases: TGCGCCAGCAGCCAAGCAACGAACACCGGGGAGCTGTTTTTT.

This clonotype appeared many times. The chain uses TRBV29-1 and TRBJ2-7; TRBD1 might be the D (6 bases). This CDR3 contains 13 residues. The ends were cut back, 7 bases at V and 4 bases at J, with 17 bases in the middle. Germline V gives CDR1 SQVTM, CDR2 ANQGSEA. The CDR3 sequence is CSAYGTGRYEQYF. The CDR3 DNA sequence: TGCAGCGCCTACGGAACAGGGCGGTACGAGCAGTACTTC.

This clonotype was detected ten times or more. This rearrangement joins TRBV6-2 or TRBV6-3 to TRBJ2-2; 9 positions match TRBD1. V gave up 0 bases and J gave up 2 bases; unmatched junction bases: 4. Germline V gene data show CDR1 as MNHEY and CDR2 as SVGEGT. The CDR3 sequence is 17 residues long. In DNA form, the CDR3 reads TGTGCCAGCAGTTACTCTAACAGGGGGCCCAACACCGGGGAGCTGTTTTTT. Its protein is CASSYSNRGPNTGELFF.

This clonotype was picked up a small number of times. The V call is TRBV30, the J call TRBJ2-1; TRBD2 matches at 10 bases. The germline CDR1 and CDR2 sequences are GTSNPN and SVGIG (reference sequence). The CDR3 length is 13 residues. Losses at the gene ends were 1 base for V and 8 bases for J; bases not matched to a gene: 2. The CDR3 DNA reads as TGTGCCTGGAGTGCGCTAGCGGGGGATGAGCAGTTCTTC. Translation: CAWSALAGDEQFF.

The chain employs TRBV7-7 and TRBJ2-1; 9 bases are shared with TRBD1. This CDR3 comprises 16 residues. The J segment lost 7 bases and the V segment lost 5 bases, leaving 12 bases of the junction unmatched. Per the germline V gene, CDR1 is SSHAT and CDR2 is FNYEAQ (reference sequence). CDR3 loop: CASSPSSGTGYNEQFF. The CDR3 bases are TGTGCCAGCAGCCCCTCGTCCGGGACAGGGTATAATGAGCAGTTCTTC.

This clonotype turned up a few times. The chain carries TRBV7-9 and TRBJ2-1; D may be TRBD1 or TRBD2 (5 bases each). Germline loops: CDR1 SEHNR, CDR2 FQNEAQ (reference sequence). The CDR3 loop spans 14 amino acids. Trimming cost V 5 bases and J 5 bases, with 13 bases left between them. The CDR3 here is CASSPGRRHNEQFF. In nucleotides, the CDR3 is TGTGCCAGCAGCCCGGGGCGGCGTCACAATGAGCAGTTCTTC.

This clonotype was picked up many times. The chain recombines TRBV20-1 with TRBJ1-5; 9 positions match TRBD1. This CDR3 is 18 amino acids long. After removal of 2 bases from V and 3 bases from J, the junction contained 14 bases not matched to a gene. Germline-derived CDR1 and CDR2 are DFQATT and SNEGSKA (reference sequence). The CDR3, as DNA: TGCAGTGCTAGACAAGCCGGGACAGGGTTCCTTCTCAATCAGCCCCAGCATTTT. Its protein is CSARQAGTGFLLNQPQHF.

This chain uses TRBV20-1 with TRBJ2-1; 12 bases map to TRBD2. Germline V gives CDR1 DFQATT, CDR2 SNEGSKA (reference sequence). V lost 0 bases to trimming and J lost 7 bases; unmatched junction nucleotides: 7. The CDR3 has 16 residues. As DNA, the CDR3 is TGCAGTGCTAGAGACCAGGGACTAGCGGGCGTGAATGAGCAGTTCTTC. Translated, it gives CSARDQGLAGVNEQFF.

This clonotype was detected ten times or more. The chain recombines TRBV6-2 or TRBV6-3 with TRBJ2-3; TRBD2 agrees at 11 bases. The CDR3 runs 15 residues. Germline-derived CDR1 and CDR2 are MNHEY and SVGEGT. The ends lost 6 bases at V and 2 bases at J; junction bases unmatched: 4. The CDR3: CASRPTSGDTDTQYF. CDR3 coding DNA: TGTGCCAGCAGGCCGACTAGCGGGGACACAGATACGCAGTATTTT.

Only a few counts were recorded for this clonotype. J is TRBJ1-2 and V is TRBV30; a possible D gene is TRBD1 (5 bases). Germline V gene data show CDR1 as GTSNPN and CDR2 as SVGIG (reference sequence). Trimming removed 0 bases from V and 2 bases from J, with 13 bases in between. This CDR3 region has 15 residues. The CDR3 nucleotides read TGTGCCTGGAGTGTACAGGCATATAAAAACTATGGCTACACCTTC. Its protein product is CAWSVQAYKNYGYTF.